The source of this T cell receptor beta chain is a study of tumor and adjacent non-tumor tissue in lung cancer. Study context: Around 4 million productive TCRbeta reads were obtained per sample on average.

The V gene's germline CDR1 is MNHNY and CDR2 SVGAGI (reference sequence). The CDR3 totals 12 residues. The J segment lost 3 bases and the V segment lost 11 bases, leaving 7 bases of the junction unmatched. A modified ARM-PCR protocol with three rounds of nested PCR amplified TCRbeta. TCRdb redid the calling of the multiplex PCR reads with MiXCR, one entry per CDR3 protein. The data show approximately 90,000 distinct CDR3 sequences, with 67% seen just once and around 17% held by the top ten. This sample's RNA came from whole unsorted tissue. This sequence joins TRBV6-6 and TRBJ2-7; 7 bases are a match to TRBD1. The TCR originated in a man aged 60 to 75 with non-small cell lung cancer. The specimen sequenced was lung tumor tissue. The CDR3 region has the DNA TGTGCCGGCCGAGCAGGGGGCTACGAGCAGTACTTC. Encoded protein: CAGRAGGYEQYF.